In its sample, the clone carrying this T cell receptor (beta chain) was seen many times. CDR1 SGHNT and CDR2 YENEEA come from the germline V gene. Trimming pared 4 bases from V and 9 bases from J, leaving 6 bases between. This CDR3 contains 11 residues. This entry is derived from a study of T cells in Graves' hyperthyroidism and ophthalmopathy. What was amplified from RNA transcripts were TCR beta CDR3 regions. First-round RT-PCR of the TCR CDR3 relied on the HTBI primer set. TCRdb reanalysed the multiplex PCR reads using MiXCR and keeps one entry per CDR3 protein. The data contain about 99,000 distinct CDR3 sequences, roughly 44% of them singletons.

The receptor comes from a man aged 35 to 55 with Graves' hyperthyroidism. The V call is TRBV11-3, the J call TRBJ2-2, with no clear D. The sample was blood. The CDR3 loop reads CASSSGWELFF. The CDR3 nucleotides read TGTGCCAGCAGCTCCGGCTGGGAGCTGTTTTTT.